The 28 T cell receptor beta chains below come from one sample, sequenced in a study of beta chain features in type 1 diabetes. Expressed TCRB transcripts were sequenced after all isolated RNA was converted to cDNA. Produced via immunoSEQ multiplex PCR; TCRdb's table is partial and in-frame only. The repertoire holds 900,000 or so clones, roughly 16% seen once, with 0.02% to 0.03% in the top ten. Sequences were obtained from naive CD4+ T cells from blood. These receptors were taken from a woman under 30 in good health.

Turning to this clone: Mismatch with germline at one junction end may stem from a read error. The gene calls are TRBV10-3 and TRBJ2-7; maybe TRBD2 (5 bases). The CDR3 has 13 residues. Per germline, CDR1 ENHRY and CDR2 SYGVKD. CDR3 amino acids: CASSISGRYEQYF. DNA of the CDR3: TGTGCCAGCAGTATCAGCGGACGTTACGAGCAGTACTTC.

This clone was found a few times. The V gene is TRBV2, the J gene TRBJ1-4; unclear D gene. Per germline, CDR1 SNHLY and CDR2 FYNNEI. This CDR3 is 15 amino acids long. Trimming stripped 2 bases from V and 5 bases from J, with 12 bases between. The CDR3 region is CASSEQGTGNEKLFF. The CDR3 DNA reads as TGTGCCAGCAGTGAACAAGGAACCGGGAATGAAAAACTGTTTTTT.

The chain links TRBV29-1 to TRBJ1-2, with 7 bases that match TRBD1. The V and J ends lost 2 bases and 0 bases, in that order; junction bases with no gene match: 3. The CDR3 totals 14 residues. Germline V gene data show CDR1 as SQVTM and CDR2 as ANQGSEA. The CDR3: CSVETGTANYGYTF. Written as DNA, the CDR3 is TGCAGCGTTGAAACCGGGACAGCTAACTATGGCTACACCTTC.

The V and J genes are TRBV10-3 and TRBJ1-5; D call uncertain. The CDR3 sequence is 14 residues long. V shed 5 bases and J shed 1 base, with 9 bases lying between them. Germline V gene data show CDR1 as ENHRY and CDR2 as SYGVKD. The chain's CDR3 is CAISSLGSNQPQHF. The CDR3 DNA reads as TGTGCCATCAGTTCATTGGGGAGCAATCAGCCCCAGCATTTT.

The genes are TRBV6-6 and TRBJ2-7; D assignment may be TRBD1 or TRBD2 (5 bases each). CDR3 length: 15 amino acids. Deletions cut 6 bases from V and 0 bases from J, with 15 bases between. CDR1 is MNHNY, CDR2 SVGAGI, per germline (reference sequence). The CDR3 sequence is CASSSRDGYSYEQYF. The DNA for the CDR3 is TGTGCCAGCAGCTCCCGGGACGGGTACTCCTACGAGCAGTACTTC.

As for this clone: Other DNA sequences within the sample encode an identical CDR3. The CDR3: CASKSNTEAFF. For the CDR3, the DNA is TGCGCCAGTAAGTCAAACACTGAAGCTTTCTTT. The chain uses TRBV5-1 and TRBJ1-1, with D hard to call. V was clipped by 8 bases and J by 2 bases, with 7 bases between them. The CDR3 sequence is 11 residues long. Per the germline V gene, CDR1 is SGHRS and CDR2 is YFSETQ.

V gene TRBV19 combines with J gene TRBJ2-3, with D maybe TRBD2 (6 bases). Germline CDR1 and CDR2: LNHDA and SQIVND (reference sequence). Trimming removed 4 bases at V and 1 base at J, with 21 bases between. The CDR3 is 18 residues long. This CDR3 is CASSTPSGRAERTDTQYF. The CDR3 nucleotides are TGTGCCAGTAGTACCCCCTCCGGGAGAGCGGAGCGCACAGATACGCAGTATTTT.

The chain links TRBV13 to TRBJ2-3; TRBD1 matches at 9 bases. V gave up 5 bases and J gave up 0 bases; unmatched junction bases: 6. This CDR3 is 16 amino acids long. From germline, CDR1 is PRHDT and CDR2 FYEKMQ (reference sequence). The CDR3 here is CASSPRQGVSTDTQYF. The CDR3 DNA sequence: TGTGCCAGCAGCCCCAGACAGGGGGTTAGCACAGATACGCAGTATTTT.

This chain uses TRBV4-3 with TRBJ1-3; D remains unclear. Between the trimmed V and J ends, which lost 3 bases and 4 bases, there was a span of 13 bases. The CDR3 totals 15 residues. Germline V gene data show CDR1 as LGHNA and CDR2 as YSLEER. The DNA for the CDR3 is TGCGCCAGCAGCCATGAATTTTCCCGGGGAAACACCATATATTTT. Its translation is CASSHEFSRGNTIYF.

This clone was seen more than once but under ten times. Other DNA sequences in the sample encode the same CDR3. CDR3: CASSFGPGETQYF. For the CDR3, the DNA is TGTGCCAGCAGCTTCGGACCGGGGGAGACCCAGTACTTC. The chain carries TRBV7-3 and TRBJ2-5; D perhaps matches TRBD2 (5 bases). The CDR3 length is 13 residues. In germline, CDR1 is SGHTA, CDR2 FQGTGA. The V end lost 3 bases, the J end lost 5 bases, and 10 bases lay between the germline ends.

This sequence joins TRBV9 and TRBJ2-2, with 11 bases fitting TRBD2. V trimming: 3 bases; J trimming: 6 bases; junction bases outside the gene matches: 4. CDR1 is SGDLS, CDR2 YYNGEE, per germline. The CDR3 runs 15 residues. The CDR3 loop is CASSAALAGAGELFF. DNA for the CDR3: TGTGCCAGCAGCGCCGCACTAGCGGGAGCCGGGGAGCTGTTTTTT.

This clone was detected only a few times. At the DNA level, this CDR3 is encoded by other sequences in the same sample as well. CDR3 nucleotide sequence: TGTGCCAGCAGTGTAGATACGCAGTATTTT. Translation gives CASSVDTQYF. The genes are TRBV2 and TRBJ2-3, with no clear D. V lost 4 bases to trimming and J lost 5 bases, with 1 base between them. The CDR3 has 10 residues. Germline values: CDR1 SNHLY, CDR2 FYNNEI.

In its sample, this clone was seen a few times. The chain has TRBV11-2 and TRBJ2-7, with 10 positions matching TRBD1. J gave up 5 bases and V 4 bases, and 8 bases lay outside the gene matches. Germline CDR1 SGHAT, CDR2 FQNNGV. The CDR3 contains 15 residues. CDR3 in DNA: TGTGCCAGCAGCTCAGCCGGGACAGGGGATAACGAGCAGTACTTC. This translates into CASSSAGTGDNEQYF.

This clone appeared a few times. This chain uses TRBV6-5 with TRBJ2-1; D gene uncertain. This CDR3 has 15 residues. Trimming cost V 4 bases and J 5 bases, with 15 bases left between them. CDR1 and CDR2 (germline): MNHEY, SVGAGI. CDR3 sequence (DNA): TGTGCCAGCAGTTCCCTCTGGGTGGGGAACAATGAGCAGTTCTTC. Encoded protein: CASSSLWVGNNEQFF.

V usage is TRBV9 and J usage is TRBJ2-6; TRBD1 matches 8 bases. Trimming removed 2 bases from V and 0 bases from J; junction bases left unmatched: 4. The CDR3 loop spans 17 amino acids. From germline, CDR1 is SGDLS and CDR2 YYNGEE. CDR3 protein: CASSVQGALSGANVLTF. Here the CDR3 DNA reads TGTGCCAGCAGCGTCCAGGGGGCCCTCTCTGGGGCCAACGTCCTGACTTTC. Supplemented by reference TRBV9 and TRBJ2-6, the full variable domain reads DSGVTQTPKHLITATGQRVTLRCSPRSGDLSVYWYQQSLDQGLQFLIQYYNGEERAKGNILERFSAQQFPDLHSELNLSSLELGDSALYFCASSVQGALSGANVLTFGAGSRLTVL.

The table lists this clone with a few counts. The junction departs from the called germline gene at one end, perhaps through a read error. The chain uses TRBV6-1 and TRBJ2-1; TRBD1 aligns across 8 bases. CDR3 size: 17 residues. CDR1 MNHNS and CDR2 SASEGT come from the germline V gene. DNA of the CDR3: TGTGCCATCAGTGAGTCTTTGGACAGGGTTATTATCAATGAGCAGTTCTTC. Translated, it gives CAISESLDRVIINEQFF.

The table lists this clone with a few counts. The chain is built from TRBV2 and TRBJ1-5; no clear D. In germline, CDR1 is SNHLY, CDR2 FYNNEI. Trimming left V 6 bases short and J 3 bases short, with 9 bases between. The CDR3 contains 13 residues. In DNA, the CDR3 is TGTGCCAGCAGCCCCGGGCTCAATCAGCCCCAGCATTTT. This gives the protein CASSPGLNQPQHF.

The V gene is TRBV28, the J gene TRBJ1-5, with D unresolved. Trimming took 8 bases from V and 15 from J, leaving 23 bases between them. Germline V gene sequence: CDR1 MDHEN, CDR2 SYDVKM. The CDR3 runs to 13 residues. The DNA of the CDR3 is TGTGCCAGCCACGCTTCCACCGTCGCATCCTCGCATTTT. Translating it yields CASHASTVASSHF.

The V and J genes are TRBV14 and TRBJ2-5; perhaps TRBD1 as D (6 bases). Trimming left V 0 bases short and J 5 bases short, with 28 bases between. From germline, CDR1 is SGHDN and CDR2 FVKESK. The CDR3 loop spans 20 amino acids. In DNA, the CDR3 is TGTGCCAGCAGCCAAGATAGGTTATCGGCGTCACAGGGATGGCGGGAGACCCAGTACTTC. Its protein product is CASSQDRLSASQGWRETQYF.

The gene calls are TRBV5-6 and TRBJ1-2, with no clear D. Germline CDR1 and CDR2: SGHDT and YYEEEE. V lost 0 bases to trimming and J lost 4 bases, with 13 bases between them. The length of the CDR3 is 15 residues. The CDR3 loop reads CASSLEVRLPYGYTF. CDR3 sequence (DNA): TGTGCCAGCAGCTTGGAGGTCAGGCTACCCTATGGCTACACCTTC.

The chain couples TRBV28 to TRBJ2-7; D is undetermined. The CDR3 is made up of 15 amino acids. Trimming shortened V by 2 bases and J by 0 bases, and 11 bases separated the two germline ends. Germline values: CDR1 MDHEN, CDR2 SYDVKM. CDR3: CASSLRAPSSYEQYF. The CDR3, as DNA: TGTGCCAGCAGTTTAAGGGCTCCTAGCTCCTACGAGCAGTACTTC.

V and J are TRBV6-6 and TRBJ1-1; D gene ambiguous. Germline V lookup: CDR1 MNHNY, CDR2 SVGAGI (reference sequence). The CDR3 has 13 amino acids. Trimming removed 2 bases from V and 4 bases from J, with 8 bases in between. The CDR3 sequence is CASSYDRGTEAFF. The CDR3 DNA follows: TGTGCCAGCAGTTACGACCGCGGCACTGAAGCTTTCTTT.

Concerning this clone: Compared with germline, one end of the junction differs, possibly owing to a read error. The V call is TRBV7-9, the J call TRBJ1-2; 8 nucleotides align to TRBD1. The length of the CDR3 is 14 residues. Germline CDR1 is SEHNR and CDR2 is FQNEAQ (reference sequence). Here the CDR3 reads CASSLGTGNFGYTF. In DNA, the CDR3 is TGTGCCAGCAGCCTAGGGACAGGAAACTTTGGCTACACCTTC.

This clone appeared a few times. This chain connects TRBV29-1 to TRBJ2-5; 10 nucleotides align to TRBD2. The J call may be faulty, since TRBJ2-7 better matches the DNA end. The CDR3 is made up of 13 amino acids. CDR1 SQVTM and CDR2 ANQGSEA come from the germline V gene. The CDR3 spells CSVSSSGSYEQYF. The CDR3 DNA sequence: TGCAGCGTTTCTTCTAGCGGGAGCTACGAGCAGTACTTC.

The chain carries TRBV7-8 and TRBJ1-5, with D perhaps matching TRBD1 (6 bases). Trimming left V 0 bases short and J 3 bases short, with 15 bases between. Germline loops: CDR1 SGHVS, CDR2 FQNEAQ. CDR3 length: 17 amino acids. CDR3 sequence (DNA): TGTGCCAGCAGCTTAGCAACAGGGATAAGGGTCAATCAGCCCCAGCATTTT. Translated, it gives CASSLATGIRVNQPQHF.

This clone appeared a single time. In the same sample, other DNA sequences code for this CDR3. The chain couples TRBV18 to TRBJ2-5; 10 positions match TRBD2. The CDR3 spans 16 residues. The germline CDR1 and CDR2 sequences are KGHSH and LQKENI. Trimming took 5 bases from V and 1 from J; bases not matched to a gene: 7. This chain's CDR3 is CASSNLAGGGQETQYF. The DNA for the CDR3 is TGTGCCAGCTCAAACTTAGCGGGGGGAGGCCAAGAGACCCAGTACTTC. The full variable domain, completed using reference TRBV18 and TRBJ2-5, is NAGVMQNPRHLVRRRGQEARLRCSPMKGHSHVYWYRQLPEEGLKFMVYLQKENIIDESGMPKERFSAEFPKEGPSILRIQQVVRGDSAAYFCASSNLAGGGQETQYFGPGTRLLVL.

In its sample, this clone was seen a few times. The rearrangement joins TRBV7-3 to TRBJ2-7; 8 positions agree with TRBD2. Germline-derived CDR1 and CDR2 are SGHTA and FQGTGA. The CDR3 totals 15 residues. The trim removed 3 bases at V and 3 bases at J, leaving 7 bases unmatched. The CDR3 loop is CASSLRAGDRYEQYF. DNA of the CDR3: TGTGCCAGCAGCTTGCGAGCGGGAGACCGCTACGAGCAGTACTTC.

This clone was counted a few times. CDR3: CASTPDRLNQPQHF. CDR3 nucleotide sequence: TGTGCCAGTACACCGGACAGACTGAATCAGCCCCAGCATTTT. The chain combines TRBV19 with TRBJ1-5; perhaps TRBD1 as D (6 bases). V gave up 7 bases and J gave up 4 bases, with 14 bases separating them. The CDR3 is 14 amino acids. Per the germline V gene, CDR1 is LNHDA and CDR2 is SQIVND (reference sequence).